These 31 T cell receptor beta chains share one sample of origin, sequenced in a study of cytomegalovirus exposure and HLA in healthy donors. The PCR employed 60 Vbeta primers together with 13 Jbeta primers. The assay was immunoSEQ multiplex PCR, and TCRdb's table has in-frame clones only and misses some. This listing includes around 51,000 clones. The sample taken for sequencing was PBMCs. These receptors were collected from a woman aged 40 to 55 in good health and CMV-seronegative.

The V call is TRBV4-1, the J call TRBJ1-5; D unresolved. The CDR3 runs to 14 residues. Germline lookup yields CDR1 MGHRA and CDR2 YSYEKL. V was clipped by 3 bases and J by 9 bases, with 15 bases between them. In DNA, the CDR3 is TGCGCCAGCAGCCAGGGCACCGTTGTTCGGCCCCAGCATTTT. Its protein product is CASSQGTVVRPQHF.

The chain joins TRBV9 to TRBJ2-1; 15 positions agree with TRBD2. The CDR3 has 18 residues. Losses at the gene ends were 0 bases for V and 8 bases for J; bases not matched to a gene: 9. Germline CDR1 reads SGDLS; CDR2 reads YYNGEE. CDR3 loop: CASSVAGTSGRTGDEQFF. CDR3 nucleotide sequence: TGTGCCAGCAGCGTAGCTGGGACTAGCGGGAGGACCGGAGATGAGCAGTTCTTC.

J is TRBJ2-1 and V is TRBV19; tentatively, D is TRBD1 (6 bases). Per germline, CDR1 LNHDA and CDR2 SQIVND (reference sequence). The CDR3 loop spans 13 amino acids. Trimming stripped 7 bases from V and 7 bases from J, with 14 bases between. CDR3 coding DNA: TGTGCCAGTACCTCTACAGGGTGGAATGAGCAGTTCTTC. Amino acids: CASTSTGWNEQFF.

The CDR3 DNA sequence: TGTGCCAGCAGCGATCGGGGGAGCACAGATACGCAGTATTTT. Amino acid sequence: CASSDRGSTDTQYF. This chain links TRBV6-5 with TRBJ2-3, with D possibly being TRBD2 (6 bases). Trimming removed 6 bases from V and 0 bases from J, with 10 bases in between. Germline CDR1 and CDR2: MNHEY and SVGAGI. This CDR3 region has 14 residues.

The CDR3: CSVDSPPDTQYF. DNA of the CDR3: TGCAGCGTTGACTCCCCCCCAGATACGCAGTATTTT. V and J are TRBV29-1 and TRBJ2-3; D ambiguous. Germline V gene sequence: CDR1 SQVTM, CDR2 ANQGSEA. This CDR3 is 12 amino acids long. V was trimmed by 3 bases and J by 4 bases, leaving 8 bases between them.

The genes are TRBV21-1 and TRBJ1-1; no check of the table's D call, TRBD1, against the DNA was made. TRBV21-1 is classified as a pseudogene. This CDR3 is 12 amino acids long. For the CDR3, the DNA is TGTGCCAGCATCGGGGACAGTTCTGAAGCTTTCTTT. It is translated as CASIGDSSEAFF.

The rearrangement uses TRBV18 and TRBJ1-5; the match to TRBD1 covers 9 bases. Germline V gives CDR1 KGHSH, CDR2 LQKENI. The CDR3 contains 16 residues. V lost 4 bases and J lost 0; bases outside the gene matches: 4. The CDR3 reads CASSRGTGISNQPQHF. The CDR3 DNA reads TGTGCCAGCTCACGCGGGACAGGGATTAGCAATCAGCCCCAGCATTTT.

The chain employs TRBV6-6 and TRBJ2-7; 13 nucleotides agree with TRBD2. Germline CDR1 reads MNHNY; CDR2 reads SVGAGI (reference sequence). The CDR3 sequence is 15 residues long. With 9 bases clipped from V and 3 bases from J, the junction kept 8 bases outside the gene matches. The CDR3 DNA follows: TGTGCCAGTACAACCGGGACTAGCGGGAACTACGAGCAGTACTTC. Translating it yields CASTTGTSGNYEQYF.

The chain uses TRBV11-1 and TRBJ2-1; a possible D gene is TRBD2 (7 bases). The V end lost 6 bases, the J end lost 1 base, and 22 bases lay between the germline ends. Per the germline V gene, CDR1 is SGHAT and CDR2 is FQDESV (reference sequence). The CDR3 runs 18 residues. CDR3 in DNA: TGTGCCAGCAGGGGGGGCGGTGGGAGGGAGGGATCCTACAATGAGCAGTTCTTC. This sequence encodes CASRGGGGREGSYNEQFF.

CDR3 nucleotide sequence: TGCGCCAGCAGCTTGGAGGGGACTAACGGGGATTATGGCTACACCTTC. Translated, it gives CASSLEGTNGDYGYTF. V and J are TRBV5-1 and TRBJ1-2, with a possible D match to TRBD1 (5 bases). Between the trimmed V and J ends, which lost 0 bases and 5 bases, there was a span of 17 bases. The CDR3 spans 16 residues. The germline gives CDR1 SGHRS, CDR2 YFSETQ.

The chain recombines TRBV19 with TRBJ1-5, with D possibly matching TRBD1 (5 bases). Germline CDR1 LNHDA, CDR2 SQIVND (reference sequence). This CDR3 comprises 13 residues. The V gene lost 1 base and the J gene lost 10 bases, with 11 bases spanning the gap. CDR3 region: CASSIGGLGPQHF. The DNA for the CDR3 is TGTGCCAGTAGTATAGGGGGCCTCGGACCCCAGCATTTT.

The V call is TRBV4-1, the J call TRBJ1-1; no reliable D call. The CDR3 totals 13 residues. CDR1 and CDR2 (germline): MGHRA, YSYEKL. Trimming left V 6 bases short and J 10 bases short, with 18 bases between. The CDR3 DNA follows: TGCGCCAGCAGGGAGGGATCCGGTGGAGGAGCTTTCTTT. Its translation is CASREGSGGGAFF.

This rearrangement joins TRBV7-9 to TRBJ1-2; TRBD1 might be the D (5 bases). V was cut by 2 bases and J by 3 bases, with 10 bases left in between. This CDR3 comprises 14 residues. Per the germline V gene, CDR1 is SEHNR and CDR2 is FQNEAQ (reference sequence). The CDR3 spells CASSLMGGDYGYTF. The DNA of the CDR3 is TGTGCCAGCAGCTTAATGGGGGGGGACTATGGCTACACCTTC. The whole variable domain, remainder taken from reference TRBV7-9 and TRBJ1-2, is DTGVSQNPRHKITKRGQNVTFRCDPISEHNRLYWYRQTLGQGPEFLTYFQNEAQLEKSRLLSDRFSAERPKGSFSTLEIQRTEQGDSAMYLCASSLMGGDYGYTFGSGTRLTVV.

The chain is built from TRBV6-1 and TRBJ1-3; possible D gene TRBD1, 6 bases. This CDR3 has 14 amino acids. V was shortened by 4 bases and J by 5 bases, with 12 bases between the two germline ends. CDR1 MNHNS and CDR2 SASEGT come from the germline V gene. This CDR3 reads CASSVPDSRNTIYF. CDR3 DNA: TGTGCCAGCAGTGTCCCGGACAGTAGAAACACCATATATTTT.

The rearrangement uses TRBV11-3 and TRBJ2-7; D may be TRBD2 (6 bases). The CDR3 consists of 17 residues. Trimming shortened V by 2 bases and J by 4 bases, and 21 bases separated the two germline ends. From germline, CDR1 is SGHNT and CDR2 YENEEA. The CDR3 bases are TGTGCCAGCAGCTTACCCCCCCATGCGGGACCAATGTACGAGCAGTACTTC. Protein: CASSLPPHAGPMYEQYF.

The rearrangement uses TRBV27 and TRBJ1-1; 8 bases are shared with TRBD1. V lost 5 bases, J lost 4 bases, and 6 bases stayed unmatched. The CDR3 contains 14 residues. The germline V gene has CDR1 MNHEY and CDR2 SMNVEV (reference sequence). The CDR3 spells CASSDRGGTTEAFF. The DNA of the CDR3 is TGTGCCAGCAGTGACAGGGGAGGAACCACTGAAGCTTTCTTT.

The genes are TRBV14 and TRBJ2-1; TRBD1 might be the D (5 bases). This CDR3 is 12 amino acids long. The V gene's germline CDR1 is SGHDN and CDR2 FVKESK. The germline V and J ends were trimmed by 0 bases and 12 bases, with 9 bases remaining between them. The CDR3 DNA sequence: TGTGCCAGCAGCCAAGATCCCAGGGTGCAGTTCTTC. It codes for CASSQDPRVQFF.

Details on this clone: The sample contains more than one DNA sequence encoding this CDR3. The V and J genes are TRBV7-9 and TRBJ2-1; 9 nucleotides agree with TRBD2. There are 17 residues in the CDR3. Trimming cost V 1 base and J 7 bases; bases outside gene matches: 11. Germline CDR1 and CDR2: SEHNR and FQNEAQ (reference sequence). CDR3 in DNA: TGTGCCAGCAGCTTAGGGGCGGGGGGGCCACAGTTGAATGAGCAGTTCTTC. This codes for CASSLGAGGPQLNEQFF.

The gene calls are TRBV2 and TRBJ1-2, with no clear D. The V gene lost 5 bases and the J gene lost 3 bases, with 13 bases spanning the gap. The germline CDR1 and CDR2 sequences are SNHLY and FYNNEI. The CDR3 loop spans 14 amino acids. The CDR3 nucleotides read TGTGCCAGCAGTTCCGTGGGAGGGCACTATGGCTACACCTTC. It translates to CASSSVGGHYGYTF.

V is TRBV2 and J is TRBJ2-3; D not certain. Trimming stripped 5 bases from V and 5 bases from J, with 17 bases between. The CDR3 sequence is 15 residues long. Germline V gives CDR1 SNHLY, CDR2 FYNNEI. CDR3 region: CASSRWSGVGDTQYF. DNA of the CDR3: TGTGCCAGCAGTCGGTGGTCAGGCGTCGGAGATACGCAGTATTTT.

The V gene is TRBV6-5, the J gene TRBJ2-2, with D unclear. With 6 bases removed from V and 5 bases from J, the gap between germline ends came to 13 bases. Per the germline V gene, CDR1 is MNHEY and CDR2 is SVGAGI. The CDR3 loop spans 14 amino acids. DNA of the CDR3: TGTGCCAGCAGCCGAACCGGTCCTACCGGGGAGCTGTTTTTT. Amino acid sequence: CASSRTGPTGELFF.

The chain is built from TRBV5-1 and TRBJ2-7; the match to TRBD2 covers 8 bases. CDR1 and CDR2 from the germline V gene are SGHRS and YFSETQ. The CDR3 sequence is 15 residues long. J gave up 4 bases and V 1 base, and 7 bases lay outside the gene matches. The CDR3 region has the DNA TGCGCCAGCAGCTTGACCAGCGGGAGTGAGTACGAGCAGTACTTC. The encoded protein is CASSLTSGSEYEQYF.

The chain uses TRBV7-2 and TRBJ2-7, with 9 bases aligning to TRBD1. The CDR3 spans 15 residues. J was trimmed by 5 bases and V by 2 bases; bases with no gene match: 7. Germline loops: CDR1 SGHTA, CDR2 FQGNSA. The CDR3 DNA reads as TGTGCCAGCAGCTTACCGGGACAGGGTTTCAACGAGCAGTACTTC. Its translation: CASSLPGQGFNEQYF.

This sequence joins TRBV10-3 and TRBJ2-6; D unclear. The germline V and J ends were trimmed by 0 bases and 0 bases, with 6 bases remaining between them. CDR1 ENHRY and CDR2 SYGVKD come from the germline V gene. The CDR3 runs to 16 residues. The CDR3 loop reads CAISESRVSGANVLTF. Written as DNA, the CDR3 is TGTGCCATCAGTGAGTCACGGGTCTCTGGGGCCAACGTCCTGACTTTC.

The genes are TRBV6-6 and TRBJ1-2; D is uncertain. The germline V gene encodes CDR1 MNHNY and CDR2 SVGAGI (reference sequence). The V end lost 6 bases, the J end lost 8 bases, and 13 bases lay between the germline ends. CDR3 size: 12 residues. The CDR3 coding sequence is TGTGCCAGCAGCCCGGGAGGGCGAGGCTACACCTTC. It codes for CASSPGGRGYTF.

The CDR3 coding sequence is TGTGCCAGCAGTGGGAGACTAGCGGGAGTTCTTAACGAGCAGTACTTC. Translating gives CASSGRLAGVLNEQYF. The chain couples TRBV2 to TRBJ2-7, with 12 bases fitting TRBD2. The CDR3 is made up of 16 amino acids. From germline, CDR1 is SNHLY and CDR2 FYNNEI. Trimming cost V 4 bases and J 5 bases; bases outside gene matches: 9.

The chain employs TRBV11-1 and TRBJ2-1; D is ambiguous. The CDR3 is 12 amino acids. Germline values: CDR1 SGHAT, CDR2 FQDESV (reference sequence). Trimming took 5 bases from V and 12 from J, leaving 14 bases between them. For the CDR3, the DNA is TGTGCCAGCAGCCCCGACTTCAATCGGCAGTTCTTC. This gives the protein CASSPDFNRQFF.

V usage is TRBV4-1 and J usage is TRBJ2-3, with 8 bases identical to TRBD2. The germline V gene has CDR1 MGHRA and CDR2 YSYEKL. V trimming: 0 bases; J trimming: 1 base; junction bases outside the gene matches: 0. The CDR3 spans 15 residues. The CDR3 sequence: CASSQDGGGTDTQYF. CDR3 coding DNA: TGCGCCAGCAGCCAAGACGGGGGGGGCACAGATACGCAGTATTTT.

The chain recombines TRBV19 with TRBJ1-2; D is undetermined. Germline lookup yields CDR1 LNHDA and CDR2 SQIVND (reference sequence). The CDR3 has 13 amino acids. The V end lost 8 bases, the J end lost 4 bases, and 14 bases lay between the germline ends. The CDR3 DNA reads TGTGCCAGTCTCCGTCCTGCCGGCTATGGCTACACCTTC. Amino acid sequence: CASLRPAGYGYTF. Filled out from reference TRBV19 and TRBJ1-2, the complete variable domain reads DGGITQSPKYLFRKEGQNVTLSCEQNLNHDAMYWYRQDPGQGLRLIYYSQIVNDFQKGDIAEGYSVSREKKESFPLTVTSAQKNPTAFYLCASLRPAGYGYTFGSGTRLTVV.

The rearrangement uses TRBV5-6 and TRBJ2-5; 12 nucleotides agree with TRBD2. Germline trimming cut 1 base from V and 2 bases from J; bases unmatched to any gene: 9. The CDR3 consists of 18 residues. The V gene's germline CDR1 is SGHDT and CDR2 YYEEEE. CDR3: CASSLRLAGGPGQETQYF. CDR3 nucleotides: TGTGCCAGCAGCTTGAGGCTAGCGGGGGGGCCAGGGCAAGAGACCCAGTACTTC.

The chain has TRBV19 and TRBJ2-7; possible D gene TRBD1, 6 bases. Per germline, CDR1 LNHDA and CDR2 SQIVND (reference sequence). The CDR3 extends over 13 amino acids. V was trimmed by 8 bases and J by 3 bases, leaving 14 bases between them. The chain's CDR3 is CASSDGGGYEQYF. DNA for the CDR3: TGTGCCAGTTCTGATGGGGGCGGCTACGAGCAGTACTTC.